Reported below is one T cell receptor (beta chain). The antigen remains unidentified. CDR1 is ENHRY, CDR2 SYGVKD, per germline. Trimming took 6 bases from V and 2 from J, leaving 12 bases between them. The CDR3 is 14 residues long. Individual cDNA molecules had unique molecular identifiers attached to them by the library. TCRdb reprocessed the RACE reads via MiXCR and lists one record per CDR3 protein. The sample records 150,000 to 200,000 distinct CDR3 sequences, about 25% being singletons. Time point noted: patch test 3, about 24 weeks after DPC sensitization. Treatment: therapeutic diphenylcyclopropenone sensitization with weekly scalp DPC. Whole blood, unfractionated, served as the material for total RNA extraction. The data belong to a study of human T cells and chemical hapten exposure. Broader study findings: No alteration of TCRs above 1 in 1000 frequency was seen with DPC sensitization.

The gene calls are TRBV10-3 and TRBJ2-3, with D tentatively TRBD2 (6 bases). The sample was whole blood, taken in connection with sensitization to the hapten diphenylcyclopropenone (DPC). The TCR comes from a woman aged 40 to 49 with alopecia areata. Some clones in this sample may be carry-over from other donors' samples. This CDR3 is CAIRGGYNTDTQYF. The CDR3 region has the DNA TGTGCCATCAGGGGGGGATATAACACAGATACGCAGTATTTT.